The entry that follows covers one T cell receptor beta chain sequence. Its antigen is currently unknown. Produced via immunoSEQ multiplex PCR; TCRdb's table is partial and in-frame only. The sample includes about 50,000 clones, 70% to 80% seen only once; the top ten take about 3.9%. The record originates from a study of OX40 agonist ivuxolimab in advanced cancers. Turning to the study itself: Of the patients, three showed partial responses, one with hepatocellular carcinoma and two with cutaneous melanoma.

Study-wide results and caveats: Averaging showed that CD8+ T cells had more expanded clones than CD4+ did.

The ends were cut back, 5 bases at V and 9 bases at J, with 16 bases in the middle. Germline V gene lookup returns CDR1 MGHDK and CDR2 SYGVNS. The CDR3 runs to 13 residues. This chain links TRBV25-1 with TRBJ1-2; the D gene is possibly TRBD1 (5 bases). The specimen comprised CD4+ or CD8+ T cells sorted from blood, sampled in a trial of the OX40 agonist ivuxolimab. This clonotype originated in an adult with an advanced solid tumor such as melanoma, head and neck, liver or kidney cancer. CDR3 protein: CASSRDLDTSYTF. DNA for the CDR3: TGTGCCAGCAGTCGGGACTTGGACACTAGCTACACCTTC.